The 28 T cell receptor beta chains below come from one sample, sequenced in a study of Ad26.COV2.S vaccination and SARS-CoV-2 variants. The method was immunoSEQ multiplex PCR; TCRdb's version includes in-frame clones alone and lacks a portion of them. The sample holds approximately 90,000 clones; under 90% are singletons and the top ten take roughly 15%. This material consisted of peripheral blood, taken after recovery from COVID-19. The origin of the receptors is a human donor who had recovered from COVID-19.

The gene calls are TRBV29-1 and TRBJ2-1; no reliable D call. There are 15 residues in the CDR3. The V end was cut by 0 bases, the J end by 0 bases, with 9 bases between. CDR1 is SQVTM, CDR2 ANQGSEA, per germline. The CDR3 DNA reads TGCAGCGTTGAAGATGAGTTCAGCTCCTACAATGAGCAGTTCTTC. This encodes CSVEDEFSSYNEQFF.

This sequence joins TRBV7-9 and TRBJ2-2; 10 bases match TRBD1. V lost 6 bases, J lost 6 bases, and 10 bases stayed unmatched. Per the germline V gene, CDR1 is SEHNR and CDR2 is FQNEAQ (reference sequence). This CDR3 spans 16 amino acids. Written as DNA, the CDR3 is TGTGCCAGCAGTAGGGACAGGGGAGAGACAGCCGGGGAGCTGTTTTTT. It translates to CASSRDRGETAGELFF.

The table lists this clone with a count of one. The chain employs TRBV7-9 and TRBJ2-1; 10 positions agree with TRBD2. The CDR3 is 16 residues long. CDR1 SEHNR and CDR2 FQNEAQ come from the germline V gene (reference sequence). Germline trimming cut 5 bases from V and 7 bases from J; bases unmatched to any gene: 11. The CDR3 DNA reads as TGTGCCAGCAGCACTTCCTCTAGCGGGAGATTGAATGAGCAGTTCTTC. Its protein product is CASSTSSSGRLNEQFF.

There are many counts of this clone. The chain is built from TRBV5-6 and TRBJ2-7; the match to TRBD2 covers 13 bases. The CDR3 consists of 16 residues. CDR1 is SGHDT, CDR2 YYEEEE, per germline. The ends lost 4 bases at V and 2 bases at J; junction bases unmatched: 6. The CDR3 protein is CASSLLLAGGPYEQYF. The CDR3, as DNA: TGTGCCAGCAGCCTACTACTAGCGGGAGGGCCCTACGAGCAGTACTTC.

This chain joins TRBV28 and TRBJ1-2; 10 nucleotides agree with TRBD1. The CDR3 consists of 15 residues. V dropped 2 bases and J dropped 8; count of bases not matched to a gene: 8. Germline lookup yields CDR1 MDHEN and CDR2 SYDVKM. CDR3 DNA: TGTGCCAGCAGTTTACGACGACAGGGGGCGGGCGGCTACACCTTC. Translated, it gives CASSLRRQGAGGYTF.

The rearrangement joins TRBV5-1 to TRBJ2-5, with D possibly being TRBD2 (6 bases). V lost 5 bases and J 5 bases, leaving 13 bases between the germline ends. The CDR3 totals 13 residues. Germline lookup yields CDR1 SGHRS and CDR2 YFSETQ. The CDR3 spells CASRIGTRETQYF. The CDR3 nucleotides are TGCGCCAGCAGAATCGGGACTCGGGAGACCCAGTACTTC.

The rearrangement joins TRBV27 to TRBJ1-2, with a tentative D call TRBD1 (6 bases). Germline values: CDR1 MNHEY, CDR2 SMNVEV (reference sequence). The CDR3 is 14 residues long. Between the trimmed V and J ends, which lost 3 bases and 8 bases, there was a span of 16 bases. CDR3 sequence (DNA): TGTGCCAGCAGTTTGTCTACCGGGACACCAGGCTACACCTTC. Translated, it gives CASSLSTGTPGYTF.

The V call is TRBV13, the J call TRBJ2-5; D is perhaps TRBD1 or TRBD2 (5 bases each). Germline loops: CDR1 PRHDT, CDR2 FYEKMQ (reference sequence). This CDR3 contains 14 residues. V was shortened by 2 bases and J by 4 bases, with 11 bases between the two germline ends. CDR3 loop: CASSLRVGVETQYF. The CDR3 DNA reads as TGTGCCAGCAGCTTACGGGTGGGGGTAGAGACCCAGTACTTC.

This clone was counted many times. The V gene is TRBV29-1, the J gene TRBJ1-5; weak D call: TRBD1 (5 bases). The V and J ends lost 4 bases and 3 bases respectively, with 10 bases between them. The CDR3 has 13 amino acids. Germline-derived CDR1 and CDR2 are SQVTM and ANQGSEA. Here the CDR3 DNA reads TGCAGCGTTGGTCGGGGACCCAATCAGCCCCAGCATTTT. This codes for CSVGRGPNQPQHF. The full variable domain, completed using reference TRBV29-1 and TRBJ1-5, is SAVISQKPSRDICQRGTSLTIQCQVDSQVTMMFWYRQQPGQSLTLIATANQGSEATYESGFVIDKFPISRPNLTFSTLTVSNMSPEDSSIYLCSVGRGPNQPQHFGDGTRLSIL.

The gene calls are TRBV14 and TRBJ1-2; D ambiguous. Trimming shortened V by 0 bases and J by 2 bases, and 10 bases separated the two germline ends. The germline gives CDR1 SGHDN, CDR2 FVKESK. The CDR3 contains 15 residues. The CDR3 spells CASSQDWQSNYGYTF. CDR3 nucleotide sequence: TGTGCCAGCAGCCAAGATTGGCAGAGCAACTATGGCTACACCTTC.

The chain uses TRBV5-4 and TRBJ2-5; D is uncertain. Trimming removed 3 bases at V and 5 bases at J, with 5 bases between. The CDR3 is 11 amino acids. Per the germline V gene, CDR1 is SGHNT and CDR2 is YYREEE (reference sequence). The CDR3 nucleotides read TGTGCCAGCAGCTCCCCCGAGACCCAGTACTTC. Translation: CASSSPETQYF. Full variable domain (outside the CDR3, taken from reference TRBV5-4 and TRBJ2-5): ETGVTQSPTHLIKTRGQQVTLRCSSQSGHNTVSWYQQALGQGPQFIFQYYREEENGRGNFPPRFSGLQFPNYSSELNVNALELDDSALYLCASSSPETQYFGPGTRLLVL.

The rearrangement uses TRBV4-1 and TRBJ2-2; 7 bases are shared with TRBD2. With V trimmed by 3 bases and J by 1 base, 5 bases remained unmatched. Germline V gene data show CDR1 as MGHRA and CDR2 as YSYEKL. This CDR3 contains 16 residues. The CDR3 nucleotides are TGCGCCAGCAGCCATGGTCCTAGCGGGAACACCGGGGAGCTGTTTTTT. Protein: CASSHGPSGNTGELFF.

The chain uses TRBV9 and TRBJ2-1; 12 nucleotides agree with TRBD2. With 3 bases clipped from V and 3 bases from J, the junction kept 19 bases outside the gene matches. The CDR3 contains 21 residues. The germline CDR1 and CDR2 sequences are SGDLS and YYNGEE. The CDR3 protein is CASSAQGTTSGRTYSYNEQFF. The CDR3 region has the DNA TGTGCCAGCAGCGCACAGGGAACAACTAGCGGGAGGACGTATAGCTACAATGAGCAGTTCTTC.

The chain joins TRBV18 to TRBJ2-7, with 15 bases matching TRBD2. V gave up 3 bases and J gave up 7 bases; unmatched junction bases: 1. The CDR3 is 14 residues long. Germline loops: CDR1 KGHSH, CDR2 LQKENI. The CDR3 loop reads CASSPGLAGGEQYF. DNA of the CDR3: TGTGCCAGCTCACCGGGACTAGCGGGAGGTGAGCAGTACTTC. The whole variable domain, filled in from reference TRBV18 and TRBJ2-7, reads NAGVMQNPRHLVRRRGQEARLRCSPMKGHSHVYWYRQLPEEGLKFMVYLQKENIIDESGMPKERFSAEFPKEGPSILRIQQVVRGDSAAYFCASSPGLAGGEQYFGPGTRLTVT.

The chain is built from TRBV11-2 and TRBJ2-5; 8 bases line up with TRBD2. CDR1 is SGHAT and CDR2 is FQNNGV in the germline V gene. Trimming took 8 bases from V and 2 from J; bases not matched to a gene: 10. This CDR3 region has 15 residues. The CDR3, as DNA: TGTGCCAGCGGCGAGGGACTAGGTAGTCAAGAGACCCAGTACTTC. Its translation: CASGEGLGSQETQYF.

This clone was recorded many times. The chain joins TRBV5-3 to TRBJ1-5; D remains unclear. TRBV5-3 is an open reading frame whose function is uncertain. This CDR3 has 18 residues. V shed 2 bases and J shed 0 bases, with 18 bases lying between them. The CDR3 reads CARSFGNGGRHSNQPQHF. The CDR3 DNA is TGTGCCAGAAGCTTTGGTAATGGCGGACGACATAGCAATCAGCCCCAGCATTTT.

This clone was counted between two and nine times. This chain links TRBV29-1 with TRBJ2-7; D is possibly TRBD2 (6 bases). V was pared by 6 bases and J by 3 bases, with 15 bases between. The CDR3 spans 13 residues. Germline assignment: CDR1 SQVTM and CDR2 ANQGSEA. The DNA of the CDR3 is TGCAGCGTGGGTGGACTACTCAACTACGAGCAGTACTTC. It specifies CSVGGLLNYEQYF.

The gene calls are TRBV3-1 (or the pseudogene TRBV3-2) and TRBJ2-1, with 8 bases that match TRBD2. The CDR3 sequence is 15 residues long. Germline V gene data show CDR1 as LGHDT and CDR2 as YNNKEL (reference sequence). The ends lost 2 bases at V and 6 bases at J; junction bases unmatched: 6. The CDR3 DNA follows: TGTGCCAGCAGCCAACCCGGGACTAGATTCAATGAGCAGTTCTTC. Translating it yields CASSQPGTRFNEQFF.

The chain carries TRBV27 and TRBJ2-7; no definite D call. This CDR3 is 13 amino acids long. The germline V gene encodes CDR1 MNHEY and CDR2 SMNVEV (reference sequence). V was cut by 5 bases and J by 1 base, with 9 bases left in between. CDR3 sequence (DNA): TGTGCCAGCAGTGTTGGTATTTCCTACGAGCAGTACTTC. Translating gives CASSVGISYEQYF.

J is TRBJ1-1 and V is TRBV5-5; D is unresolved. Trimming removed 2 bases at V and 1 base at J, with 9 bases between. The CDR3 is 14 residues long. Per germline, CDR1 SGHKS and CDR2 YYEKEE (reference sequence). The CDR3, as DNA: TGTGCCAGCAGCTTTTCAGGAGGGAACACTGAAGCTTTCTTT. It yields the protein CASSFSGGNTEAFF.

The chain recombines TRBV4-3 with TRBJ2-7; the match to TRBD2 covers 8 bases. Germline CDR1 reads LGHNA; CDR2 reads YSLEER. J gave up 3 bases and V 2 bases, and 9 bases lay outside the gene matches. CDR3 length equals 16 residues. The chain's CDR3 is CASSQRSAAGVYEQYF. CDR3 DNA sequence: TGCGCCAGCAGCCAAAGGTCAGCAGCGGGAGTCTACGAGCAGTACTTC.

The chain joins TRBV11-3 to TRBJ1-4; 11 bases fit TRBD1. Germline V gene data show CDR1 as SGHNT and CDR2 as YENEEA. The CDR3 sequence is 18 residues long. The trim removed 5 bases at V and 5 bases at J, leaving 13 bases unmatched. CDR3 in DNA: TGTGCCAGCAGCACCCGGACAGGGGGCATCGCCGACAATGAAAAACTGTTTTTT. Amino acids: CASSTRTGGIADNEKLFF.

This clone appeared once. The chain uses TRBV21-1 and TRBJ2-2; the table gives TRBD2 as D, unverified against the DNA. TRBV21-1 is a pseudogene. This CDR3 is built from 18 residues. The CDR3 DNA is TGTGCCAGCAGCAAAGTGGAGGCCCGTGGGGATTTCAGCGGGGAGCTGTTTTTT. Translating it yields CASSKVEARGDFSGELFF.

This chain connects TRBV7-2 to TRBJ2-3, with D perhaps matching TRBD1 (6 bases). The CDR3 is 15 amino acids. V lost 1 base and J 0 bases, leaving 8 bases between the germline ends. Germline loops: CDR1 SGHTA, CDR2 FQGNSA. In DNA, the CDR3 is TGTGCCAGCAGCTTAGGCCAGGGGAGCACAGATACGCAGTATTTT. Translated, it gives CASSLGQGSTDTQYF.

This sequence joins TRBV11-3 and TRBJ2-3, with TRBD2 matching over 10 bases. There are 16 residues in the CDR3. CDR1 is SGHNT, CDR2 YENEEA, per germline. J was trimmed by 6 bases and V by 3 bases; bases with no gene match: 9. The CDR3 DNA follows: TGTGCCAGCAGCTTTTCGCTAGCGGGAGAATCGGATACGCAGTATTTT. This sequence encodes CASSFSLAGESDTQYF.

The genes are TRBV6-6 and TRBJ1-3; 10 bases agree with TRBD1. Per germline, CDR1 MNHNY and CDR2 SVGAGI (reference sequence). J gave up 7 bases and V 5 bases, and 5 bases lay outside the gene matches. The CDR3 totals 14 residues. DNA for the CDR3: TGTGCCAGCAGTACCGGGACAGGGGTCAACACCATATATTTT. As protein: CASSTGTGVNTIYF.

In this sample, this clone turned up once. V gene TRBV27 combines with J gene TRBJ1-2; maybe TRBD1 (5 bases). Germline-derived CDR1 and CDR2 are MNHEY and SMNVEV (reference sequence). The CDR3 spans 12 residues. V dropped 5 bases and J dropped 7 bases, with 11 bases sitting between them. In DNA, the CDR3 is TGTGCCAGCAGTGATTATCAGGGTGGCTACACCTTC. As protein: CASSDYQGGYTF.

The chain couples TRBV5-4 to TRBJ2-2; possible D gene TRBD1, 6 bases. Germline V gene data show CDR1 as SGHNT and CDR2 as YYREEE (reference sequence). Trimming pared 3 bases from V and 6 bases from J, leaving 15 bases between. There are 15 residues in the CDR3. This CDR3 is CASSWIQGFAGELFF. The DNA for the CDR3 is TGTGCCAGCAGCTGGATCCAGGGGTTTGCCGGGGAGCTGTTTTTT. Full variable domain (missing parts from reference TRBV5-4 and TRBJ2-2): ETGVTQSPTHLIKTRGQQVTLRCSSQSGHNTVSWYQQALGQGPQFIFQYYREEENGRGNFPPRFSGLQFPNYSSELNVNALELDDSALYLCASSWIQGFAGELFFGEGSRLTVL.